The next 31 T cell receptor beta chains were all read from a single sample in a study of T cells in Graves' hyperthyroidism and ophthalmopathy. TCR beta CDR3 region amplification was performed from RNA transcripts. Researchers ran a first-round RT-PCR on the TCR CDR3 using the HTBI primer set. MiXCR was run by TCRdb on the multiplex PCR reads, yielding one entry per CDR3 protein. The repertoire consists of about 720,000 distinct CDR3 sequences, with around 15% occurring once and the leading ten covering approximately 8.4%. Input material: blood. The receptors were gathered from a man aged 18 to 30 with Graves' hyperthyroidism.

Only a few counts were recorded for this clonotype. This chain joins TRBV19 and TRBJ2-5; D is tentatively TRBD1 or TRBD2 (5 bases each). Germline CDR1 LNHDA, CDR2 SQIVND (reference sequence). V was clipped by 5 bases and J by 4 bases, with 14 bases between them. The CDR3 is 14 amino acids. Written as DNA, the CDR3 is TGTGCCAGTAGTTCCCTGGGGGTAAGAGAGACCCAGTACTTC. Protein sequence: CASSSLGVRETQYF. Based on the CDR3 plus reference TRBV19 and TRBJ2-5, the full variable domain is DGGITQSPKYLFRKEGQNVTLSCEQNLNHDAMYWYRQDPGQGLRLIYYSQIVNDFQKGDIAEGYSVSREKKESFPLTVTSAQKNPTAFYLCASSSLGVRETQYFGPGTRLLVL.

This clonotype appeared many times. The gene calls are TRBV7-2 and TRBJ2-7; 7 nucleotides match TRBD1. The CDR3 is 17 residues long. Germline CDR1 SGHTA, CDR2 FQGNSA. V gave up 5 bases and J gave up 2 bases; unmatched junction bases: 15. The CDR3 DNA is TGTGCCAGCAGCCTAGACGGACTTTGGACAGGCGCCTACGAGCAGTACTTC. It encodes CASSLDGLWTGAYEQYF.

The chain employs TRBV3-1 and TRBJ2-7; a possible D gene is TRBD2 (7 bases). The V end was cut by 6 bases, the J end by 0 bases, with 12 bases between. The CDR3 has 14 amino acids. CDR1 and CDR2 (germline): LGHDT, YNNKEL (reference sequence). CDR3 sequence: CASRRGGLSYEQYF. DNA of the CDR3: TGTGCCAGCAGGAGGGGGGGCCTCTCCTACGAGCAGTACTTC.

This clonotype appeared many times. V usage is TRBV3-1 and J usage is TRBJ2-7, with D unresolved. This CDR3 spans 15 amino acids. V lost 1 base, J lost 3 bases, and 13 bases lay in between. Germline loops: CDR1 LGHDT, CDR2 YNNKEL (reference sequence). The CDR3 sequence: CASSQGPGTDYEQYF. The CDR3 nucleotides read TGTGCCAGCAGCCAAGGGCCCGGAACCGACTACGAGCAGTACTTC.

This clonotype was recorded many times. This chain uses TRBV2 with TRBJ2-3; D perhaps matches TRBD2 (6 bases). This CDR3 contains 16 residues. CDR1 is SNHLY, CDR2 FYNNEI, per germline. V lost 3 bases, J lost 2 bases, and 15 bases lay in between. The CDR3 DNA reads as TGTGCCAGCAGTGACCTAGGCGGAGGGGCCACAGATACGCAGTATTTT. It is translated as CASSDLGGGATDTQYF. The variable domain in full, with the rest retrieved from reference TRBV2 and TRBJ2-3, is EPEVTQTPSHQVTQMGQEVILRCVPISNHLYFYWYRQILGQKVEFLVSFYNNEISEKSEIFDDQFSVERPDGSNFTLKIRSTKLEDSAMYFCASSDLGGGATDTQYFGPGTRLTVL.

The CDR3 region is CSAPDSGGGRAYNEQFF. The DNA for the CDR3 is TGCAGTGCTCCCGACTCTGGCGGCGGGAGGGCCTACAATGAGCAGTTCTTC. The chain has TRBV20-1 and TRBJ2-1, with 9 bases matching TRBD2. The V segment lost 5 bases and the J segment 2 bases; nucleotides outside the gene matches: 13. The CDR3 totals 17 residues. CDR1 and CDR2 from the germline V gene are DFQATT and SNEGSKA (reference sequence).

V is TRBV28 and J is TRBJ2-3; a weak D match, TRBD2 (6 bases). This CDR3 region has 13 residues. The V gene's germline CDR1 is MDHEN and CDR2 SYDVKM. Trimming left V 10 bases short and J 0 bases short, with 11 bases between. The CDR3 coding sequence is TGTGCCACCGCGGGACCTAGCACAGATACGCAGTATTTT. Its protein is CATAGPSTDTQYF.

This chain uses TRBV28 with TRBJ1-2; D perhaps matches TRBD1 (5 bases). The germline CDR1 and CDR2 sequences are MDHEN and SYDVKM. V lost 6 bases and J lost 7, with 21 bases in between. The CDR3 covers 15 residues. CDR3 nucleotides: TGTGCCAGCAGCCTGCCGCTTAACGGTAGGGGTGGCTACACCTTC. It is translated as CASSLPLNGRGGYTF.

This chain links TRBV30 with TRBJ2-7; a possible D gene is TRBD1 (5 bases). Trimming took off 4 bases at V and 2 bases at J, with 12 bases between the two ends. Germline V gene data show CDR1 as GTSNPN and CDR2 as SVGIG (reference sequence). CDR3 length: 13 residues. The chain's CDR3 is CAWIPDRAYEQYF. DNA for the CDR3: TGTGCCTGGATCCCCGACAGAGCCTACGAGCAGTACTTC.

This chain links TRBV29-1 with TRBJ2-3, with 10 bases matching TRBD2. The germline CDR1 and CDR2 sequences are SQVTM and ANQGSEA. This CDR3 is built from 13 residues. The CDR3 here is CSAGTSEADTQYF. CDR3 coding DNA: TGCAGTGCCGGGACTAGCGAGGCAGATACGCAGTATTTT.

In this sample, this clonotype turned up many times. The genes are TRBV28 and TRBJ2-5, with 7 positions matching TRBD2. The V gene's germline CDR1 is MDHEN and CDR2 SYDVKM. The length of the CDR3 is 16 residues. The J segment lost 4 bases and the V segment lost 9 bases, leaving 17 bases of the junction unmatched. CDR3 in amino acids: CASHRRKAGPGETQYF. The CDR3 nucleotides are TGTGCCAGTCATCGACGAAAAGCGGGACCGGGAGAGACCCAGTACTTC.

This chain joins TRBV6-1 and TRBJ2-7; D possibly corresponds to TRBD1 (5 bases). Trimming shortened V by 0 bases and J by 3 bases, and 12 bases separated the two germline ends. This CDR3 spans 15 amino acids. Germline values: CDR1 MNHNS, CDR2 SASEGT. CDR3 protein: CASSEAPQGFYEQYF. The CDR3 nucleotides are TGTGCCAGCAGTGAAGCCCCCCAGGGATTCTACGAGCAGTACTTC.

This clonotype was observed many times. This chain joins TRBV28 and TRBJ2-2; 11 bases fit TRBD2. This CDR3 has 17 amino acids. Germline CDR1 MDHEN, CDR2 SYDVKM. V was clipped by 5 bases and J by 1 base; unmatched bases: 6. CDR3 in amino acids: CASSVTGLAVNTGELFF. The CDR3 bases are TGTGCCAGCAGTGTGACGGGACTAGCGGTGAACACCGGGGAGCTGTTTTTT.

This clonotype was seen more than once but under ten times. The chain employs TRBV7-8 and TRBJ2-7; 7 nucleotides line up with TRBD2. Trimming took 4 bases from V and 2 from J; bases not matched to a gene: 8. Germline assignment: CDR1 SGHVS and CDR2 FQNEAQ. The CDR3 sequence is 15 residues long. CDR3 DNA sequence: TGTGCCAGCAGCTCCACTAGCGTCGACCCCTACGAGCAGTACTTC. Its translation: CASSSTSVDPYEQYF.

This clonotype was seen ten or more times. The rearrangement uses TRBV29-1 and TRBJ2-1; tentatively, D is TRBD1 or TRBD2 (5 bases each). CDR1 SQVTM and CDR2 ANQGSEA come from the germline V gene. V was pared by 6 bases and J by 0 bases, with 9 bases between. CDR3 length equals 13 residues. For the CDR3, the DNA is TGCAGCGTGTCAGGGAGCTCCTACAATGAGCAGTTCTTC. Translated, it gives CSVSGSSYNEQFF.

The chain couples TRBV11-2 to TRBJ2-2; D is unresolved. The germline V gene has CDR1 SGHAT and CDR2 FQNNGV. The CDR3 is 14 residues long. Trimming stripped 5 bases from V and 4 bases from J, with 11 bases between. As DNA, the CDR3 is TGTGCCAGCAGCGACGAACCCGTCACCGGGGAGCTGTTTTTT. Amino acid sequence: CASSDEPVTGELFF.

CDR3 region: CASSLRADRGGGYTF. The CDR3 DNA follows: TGTGCCAGCAGCTTGCGAGCGGACAGGGGAGGTGGCTACACCTTC. The rearrangement joins TRBV7-3 to TRBJ1-2; TRBD1 matches 9 bases. CDR3 size: 15 residues. Trimming removed 3 bases from V and 7 bases from J; junction bases left unmatched: 9. Germline V gene data show CDR1 as SGHTA and CDR2 as FQGTGA.

The chain carries TRBV19 and TRBJ2-7; D gene ambiguous. The CDR3 runs 13 residues. V lost 7 bases to trimming and J lost 0 bases, with 10 bases between them. Germline V gene lookup returns CDR1 LNHDA and CDR2 SQIVND (reference sequence). DNA of the CDR3: TGTGCCAGTAAGCACGGCAGCTCCTACGAGCAGTACTTC. Translated: CASKHGSSYEQYF.

The rearrangement links TRBV28 to TRBJ1-4; the match to TRBD1 covers 11 bases. Trimming removed 6 bases from V and 4 bases from J; junction bases left unmatched: 7. This CDR3 spans 16 amino acids. Germline CDR1 and CDR2: MDHEN and SYDVKM. The CDR3 DNA reads TGTGCCAGCAGCCGGGACAGGGGGAGACTTAATGAAAAACTGTTTTTT. Protein product: CASSRDRGRLNEKLFF.

This clonotype was counted many times. V usage is TRBV10-3 and J usage is TRBJ2-5; TRBD2 aligns across 13 bases. Germline V gives CDR1 ENHRY, CDR2 SYGVKD. The CDR3 is made up of 15 amino acids. Germline trimming cut 4 bases from V and 5 bases from J; bases unmatched to any gene: 4. In DNA form, the CDR3 reads TGTGCCATCAGTGGGACTAGCGGGAGCCTTGAGACCCAGTACTTC. It translates to CAISGTSGSLETQYF.

Of note for this clonotype: A read error may account for a junction end that differs from germline. The V and J genes are TRBV7-4 and TRBJ1-5; a weak D match, TRBD1 (5 bases). This CDR3 comprises 14 residues. Germline values: CDR1 SGHVT, CDR2 SQSDAQ. This CDR3 is CASSQEGGDQPRHF. CDR3 sequence (DNA): TGCGCCAGCAGCCAAGAAGGTGGGGACCAGCCCCGGCATTTT.

This clonotype was seen ten or more times. V gene TRBV27 combines with J gene TRBJ1-5; no clear D. The CDR3 has 15 residues. Germline-derived CDR1 and CDR2 are MNHEY and SMNVEV (reference sequence). Trimming took 0 bases from V and 2 from J, leaving 8 bases between them. CDR3 sequence (DNA): TGTGCCAGCAGTTTATCCCAAGATGGCAATCAGCCCCAGCATTTT. Translated, it gives CASSLSQDGNQPQHF.

This clonotype was observed a few times. The rearrangement joins TRBV7-2 to TRBJ1-6, with no clear D. Trimming stripped 5 bases from V and 9 bases from J, with 14 bases between. This CDR3 is 14 amino acids long. CDR1 and CDR2 from the germline V gene are SGHTA and FQGNSA. CDR3 amino acids: CASSDSNGVSPLHF. In nucleotides, the CDR3 is TGTGCCAGCAGCGACTCAAACGGGGTTTCACCCCTCCACTTT.

CDR3 protein: CSVGQAGGELFF. In DNA form, the CDR3 reads TGCAGCGTCGGACAGGCCGGCGGGGAGCTGTTTTTT. This sequence joins TRBV29-1 and TRBJ2-2; 7 nucleotides agree with TRBD1. J was trimmed by 7 bases and V by 6 bases; bases with no gene match: 5. CDR1 is SQVTM, CDR2 ANQGSEA, per germline. This CDR3 spans 12 amino acids.

Concerning this clonotype itself: A much larger clone sits a single nucleotide away, making a read error possible. The genes are TRBV27 and TRBJ1-5; D is ambiguous. Germline V gene lookup returns CDR1 MNHEY and CDR2 SMNVEV (reference sequence). The CDR3 contains 15 residues. The CDR3 loop reads CASSLSPNSSQPQHF. The CDR3 coding sequence is TGTGCCAGCAGTTTAAGCCCTAATAGCAGTCAGCCCCAGCATTTT.

This clonotype has only a few counts. The rearrangement links TRBV6-1 to TRBJ2-1; 7 bases are a match to TRBD2. This CDR3 has 17 amino acids. The trim removed 5 bases at V and 0 bases at J, leaving 10 bases unmatched. Germline CDR1 MNHNS, CDR2 SASEGT. The CDR3 DNA sequence: TGTGCCAGCAGTTCGTTAGCGGGCGGGAGCTCCTACAATGAGCAGTTCTTC. Translated: CASSSLAGGSSYNEQFF.

This clonotype came up a few times. This CDR3 is CASRVLATQYF. As DNA, the CDR3 is TGTGCCAGCAGGGTACTAGCGACCCAGTACTTC. The chain carries TRBV6-2 or TRBV6-3 and TRBJ2-5, with D possibly TRBD2 on 6 matching bases. CDR1 and CDR2 from the germline V gene are MNHEY and SVGEGT. Trimming left V 6 bases short and J 7 bases short, with 9 bases between. The CDR3 covers 11 residues.

This clonotype showed up just a few times. This rearrangement joins TRBV11-3 to TRBJ2-3, with TRBD2 matching 13 bases. The CDR3 has 17 amino acids. Per germline, CDR1 SGHNT and CDR2 YENEEA. V lost 5 bases to trimming and J lost 2 bases; unmatched junction nucleotides: 7. The DNA for the CDR3 is TGTGCCAGCAGCCCCCGGACTAGCGGGAGTTTCACAGATACGCAGTATTTT. Translation gives CASSPRTSGSFTDTQYF.

This chain links TRBV7-2 with TRBJ1-1, with TRBD1 as a possible D gene (6 bases). CDR3 length: 13 amino acids. With 2 bases removed from V and 10 bases from J, the gap between germline ends came to 14 bases. Germline V gene sequence: CDR1 SGHTA, CDR2 FQGNSA. For the CDR3, the DNA is TGTGCCAGCAGCTTAAGTGGAGACAGGAGAGCTTTCTTT. It translates to CASSLSGDRRAFF.

The chain joins TRBV6-1 to TRBJ2-1; D not certain. V was clipped by 7 bases and J by 9 bases, with 16 bases between them. Germline CDR1 and CDR2: MNHNS and SASEGT. The CDR3 extends over 13 amino acids. CDR3 protein: CASKDEEWGEQFF. In DNA, the CDR3 is TGTGCCAGCAAGGACGAGGAGTGGGGTGAGCAGTTCTTC.

This chain connects TRBV7-6 to TRBJ2-3; D ambiguous. Germline V CDR1 and CDR2: SGHVS, FNYEAQ. V lost 3 bases and J 2 bases, leaving 6 bases between the germline ends. The CDR3 spans 13 residues. The CDR3 DNA reads TGTGCCAGCAGCTTTGTGAACACAGATACGCAGTATTTT. Translation: CASSFVNTDTQYF.